This paragraph reports one T cell receptor (beta chain). The entry originates in a study of blood T cell repertoires in COVID-19. The assay was immunoSEQ multiplex PCR, and TCRdb's table has in-frame clones only and misses some. The repertoire holds some 200,000 clones, around 82% seen once, with about 12% in the top ten. Input material: PBMCs or T cells enriched from blood (not recorded which). This TCR derives from a man aged 40-49 years who had recovered from COVID-19.

The CDR3 reads CASSSPGSGAQETQYF. As DNA, the CDR3 is TGTGCCAGCAGTTCGCCTGGCAGCGGGGCCCAAGAGACCCAGTACTTC. The genes are TRBV28 and TRBJ2-5; TRBD2 matches 7 bases. The ends lost 4 bases at V and 1 base at J; junction bases unmatched: 9. From germline, CDR1 is MDHEN and CDR2 SYDVKM. The CDR3 length is 16 residues.